This record looks at one T cell receptor beta chain sequence and its context. The junction and the germline gene differ at one end; a read error may be behind it. This CDR3 spans 18 amino acids. The germline gives CDR1 SNHLY, CDR2 FYNNEI. The assay was immunoSEQ multiplex PCR, and TCRdb's table has in-frame clones only and misses some. The table records 900,000 to 1,200,000 clones, 75% to 85% of them present only once. This sample is drawn from a study of shared clonotypes between healthy human individuals. The TCR was taken from a young man in good health. Some clones in this sample may be carry-over from other donors' samples. This chain connects TRBV2 to TRBJ1-3; D unresolved. The sample consisted of memory CD4+ T cells from PBMCs. Regarding subset: CD45RA-negative fraction. The CDR3 loop reads CASKPRANLLGAGNTIYF. DNA for the CDR3: TGTGCAAGCAAACCCCGTGCCAATCTCCTGGGCGCTGGAAACACCATATATTTT.